Described below is a single T cell receptor beta chain sequence and its context. This sample is drawn from a study of monozygotic twins with inflammatory bowel disease. Blood was drawn once per donor, and each sample measured approximately 2.4 ml. There were around 3,300 ng of total RNA used for each TCR library. The UMIs carried a 6-nucleotide sample barcode, and they were added by template switching. TCRdb reprocessed the 5' RACE reads and keeps a single row for each CDR3 protein, giving no DNA. The sample table includes 160,000 or so distinct CDR3 sequences. The germline gives CDR1 SGHRS, CDR2 YFSETQ. The CDR3 contains 15 residues.

This sequence originates from a human donor with ulcerative colitis or Crohn's disease, or a healthy co-twin of an affected twin (not recorded which). The sequencing sample was made of blood. V is TRBV5-1 and J is TRBJ1-3; the D call from TCRdb, TRBD1, cannot be confirmed without DNA. CDR3 in amino acids: CASSPQAGVGNTIYF.